A single sample gave rise to the 27 T cell receptor beta chains below, sequenced in a study of blood T cell repertoires in COVID-19. Profiling relied on immunoSEQ multiplex PCR, and the TCRdb table lists in-frame clones only, not all of them. The table includes about 290,000 clones, roughly 90% detected once. Source material: peripheral blood. The receptors were gathered from a man between 35 and 55 years old with acute or convalescent COVID-19.

The chain is built from TRBV23-1 and TRBJ2-1; TRBD1 agrees at 8 bases. TRBV23-1 is labeled an ORF, and its function is uncertain. The CDR3 has 16 amino acids. The V and J ends lost 1 base and 6 bases, in that order; junction bases with no gene match: 8. In nucleotides, the CDR3 is TGCGCCAGCAGTCAATTTAAGGACAGGGTACGCAATGAGCAGTTCTTC. Encoded protein: CASSQFKDRVRNEQFF.

The genes are TRBV5-6 and TRBJ1-6; D may be TRBD1 (5 bases). The V and J ends lost 0 bases and 6 bases respectively, with 13 bases between them. This CDR3 region has 16 residues. The V gene's germline CDR1 is SGHDT and CDR2 YYEEEE. CDR3 sequence (DNA): TGTGCCAGCAGCTTGGGGGGGAGGCCCTTTAATTCACCCCTCCACTTT. It specifies CASSLGGRPFNSPLHF.

The gene calls are TRBV12-3 or TRBV12-4 and TRBJ2-7, with D uncertain. The germline V and J ends were trimmed by 6 bases and 4 bases, with 10 bases remaining between them. This CDR3 comprises 12 residues. This chain's CDR3 is CASSPSGYEQYF. As DNA, the CDR3 is TGTGCCAGCAGCCCATCGGGTTACGAGCAGTACTTC.

The gene calls are TRBV27 and TRBJ2-1; tentatively, D is TRBD2 (6 bases). This CDR3 region has 13 residues. Looked up from germline, CDR1 is MNHEY and CDR2 is SMNVEV (reference sequence). The germline V and J ends were trimmed by 7 bases and 4 bases, with 11 bases remaining between them. The CDR3 DNA reads as TGTGCCAGCACTGGGGGGAGTTACAATGAGCAGTTCTTC. As protein: CASTGGSYNEQFF.

The chain carries TRBV5-4 and TRBJ1-2, with 8 positions matching TRBD1. Germline V CDR1 and CDR2: SGHNT, YYREEE (reference sequence). The CDR3 extends over 13 amino acids. V lost 2 bases and J lost 8; bases outside the gene matches: 5. In nucleotides, the CDR3 is TGTGCCAGCAGCTTCACAGGGGGTGGAGGCTACACCTTC. Translated, it gives CASSFTGGGGYTF.

The rearrangement uses TRBV11-2 and TRBJ1-6; D not resolved. V shed 0 bases and J shed 4 bases, with 10 bases lying between them. CDR1 and CDR2 from the germline V gene are SGHAT and FQNNGV. CDR3 length equals 16 residues. The CDR3 nucleotides read TGTGCCAGCAGCTTAGAATCCACTCGATATAATTCACCCCTCCACTTT. Translated, it gives CASSLESTRYNSPLHF.

The chain uses TRBV6-6 and TRBJ2-1, with 12 bases lining up with TRBD1. Unmatched junction bases numbered 1, after V lost 1 base and J lost 6 bases. CDR3 size: 15 residues. The germline CDR1 and CDR2 sequences are MNHNY and SVGAGI (reference sequence). The CDR3 loop reads CASSYWGQGANEQFF. In DNA form, the CDR3 reads TGTGCCAGCAGTTACTGGGGACAGGGGGCCAATGAGCAGTTCTTC.

This sequence joins TRBV12-5 and TRBJ2-2; possibly TRBD1 for D (5 bases). Trimming cost V 3 bases and J 6 bases, with 11 bases left between them. Germline values: CDR1 LGHNT, CDR2 FRNRAP. This CDR3 spans 14 amino acids. The CDR3 sequence is CASGLGVGAGELFF. CDR3 sequence (DNA): TGTGCTAGTGGTTTAGGGGTTGGGGCCGGGGAGCTGTTTTTT.

This chain connects TRBV11-3 to TRBJ2-3; D gene uncertain. The V end was cut by 0 bases, the J end by 7 bases, with 8 bases between. The CDR3 consists of 13 residues. The germline gives CDR1 SGHNT, CDR2 YENEEA. CDR3 sequence: CASSLESSYTQYF. Written as DNA, the CDR3 is TGTGCCAGCAGCTTAGAGTCGAGCTATACGCAGTATTTT. The full variable domain, completed using reference TRBV11-3 and TRBJ2-3, is EAGVVQSPRYKIIEKKQPVAFWCNPISGHNTLYWYLQNLGQGPELLIRYENEEAVDDSQLPKDRFSAERLKGVDSTLKIQPAELGDSAVYLCASSLESSYTQYFGPGTRLTVL.

This rearrangement joins TRBV7-8 to TRBJ1-1; TRBD1 agrees at 8 bases. The CDR3 covers 14 residues. J was trimmed by 1 base and V by 4 bases; bases with no gene match: 2. The germline CDR1 and CDR2 sequences are SGHVS and FQNEAQ. CDR3 bases: TGTGCCAGCAGCTACACAGGGGGGAACACTGAAGCTTTCTTT. Encoded protein: CASSYTGGNTEAFF.

This rearrangement joins TRBV5-6 to TRBJ1-2; TRBD1 matches at 8 bases. Germline CDR1 SGHDT, CDR2 YYEEEE. With V trimmed by 7 bases and J by 7 bases, 12 bases remained unmatched. The CDR3 contains 14 residues. Here the CDR3 DNA reads TGTGCCAGCTGCCCGGGTCAGGGGGCGGTTGGCTACACCTTC. It specifies CASCPGQGAVGYTF.

The V gene is TRBV7-8, the J gene TRBJ2-7, with TRBD1 matching over 9 bases. There are 16 residues in the CDR3. CDR1 is SGHVS, CDR2 FQNEAQ, per germline. The J segment lost 2 bases and the V segment lost 3 bases, leaving 8 bases of the junction unmatched. This chain's CDR3 is CASSFAGTGKTYEQYF. The CDR3 bases are TGTGCCAGCAGCTTCGCCGGGACAGGGAAAACCTACGAGCAGTACTTC.

The rearrangement links TRBV27 to TRBJ2-2; 9 nucleotides agree with TRBD1. Germline V gene lookup returns CDR1 MNHEY and CDR2 SMNVEV (reference sequence). The CDR3 is made up of 14 amino acids. V gave up 5 bases and J gave up 8 bases; unmatched junction bases: 6. CDR3 sequence (DNA): TGTGCCAGCAGTATTGGGACAGGGTTGGGGGAGCTGTTTTTT. Protein product: CASSIGTGLGELFF.

The chain joins TRBV24-1 to TRBJ1-3, with 9 bases lining up with TRBD1. There are 16 residues in the CDR3. With 2 bases clipped from V and 2 bases from J, the junction kept 3 bases outside the gene matches. Germline loops: CDR1 KGHDR, CDR2 SFDVKD. The CDR3 region is CATSDSRTGAGNTIYF. CDR3 nucleotides: TGTGCCACCAGTGATTCGAGGACAGGGGCTGGAAACACCATATATTTT.

The V call is TRBV3-1 (or the pseudogene TRBV3-2), the J call TRBJ2-2, with 8 bases identical to TRBD2. CDR3 size: 14 residues. Germline values: CDR1 LGHDT, CDR2 YNNKEL (reference sequence). For the CDR3, the DNA is TGTGCGTCGTCGAGGCGGGGGGCAACCGGGGAGCTGTTTTTT. Amino acid sequence: CASSRRGATGELFF.

The chain carries TRBV5-1 and TRBJ2-1; D may be TRBD2 (7 bases). Germline V lookup: CDR1 SGHRS, CDR2 YFSETQ. The CDR3 extends over 16 amino acids. V was cut by 2 bases and J by 8 bases, with 20 bases left in between. CDR3 in DNA: TGCGCCAGCAGCTTTCGAGGGGGGGCCCGAAGGGATGAGCAGTTCTTC. This encodes CASSFRGGARRDEQFF.

This clone has just a few counts. This chain joins TRBV5-1 and TRBJ2-7; D may be TRBD2 (6 bases). The germline CDR1 and CDR2 sequences are SGHRS and YFSETQ. Trimming took off 3 bases at V and 5 bases at J, with 21 bases between the two ends. The CDR3 has 16 amino acids. CDR3 nucleotides: TGCGCCAGCAGCTGGGGCCACGGAGGGACCTTAAACGAGCAGTACTTC. The encoded protein is CASSWGHGGTLNEQYF.

Turning to this clone: Other DNA sequences from this sample encode an identical CDR3 as well. This chain's CDR3 is CASSLAGNTEAFF. The CDR3, as DNA: TGCGCCAGCAGCTTGGCGGGGAACACTGAAGCTTTCTTT. The rearrangement links TRBV5-1 to TRBJ1-1; unclear D gene. Germline V lookup: CDR1 SGHRS, CDR2 YFSETQ. This CDR3 has 13 amino acids. Trimming stripped 0 bases from V and 1 base from J, with 4 bases between.

V usage is TRBV6-5 and J usage is TRBJ1-3; D remains ambiguous. V lost 6 bases to trimming and J lost 0 bases, with 9 bases between them. Germline V gene data show CDR1 as MNHEY and CDR2 as SVGAGI. The CDR3 is made up of 14 amino acids. The CDR3 protein is CASSQQSSGNTIYF. Here the CDR3 DNA reads TGTGCCAGCAGCCAACAGAGCTCTGGAAACACCATATATTTT.

The chain carries TRBV7-8 and TRBJ2-1; 7 nucleotides agree with TRBD2. The CDR3 totals 17 residues. Germline assignment: CDR1 SGHVS and CDR2 FQNEAQ. The ends lost 4 bases at V and 4 bases at J; junction bases unmatched: 13. The CDR3 bases are TGTGCCAGCAGCTCCGCCGGGAGCGGGGACCGATACAATGAGCAGTTCTTC. This sequence encodes CASSSAGSGDRYNEQFF.

The rearrangement joins TRBV2 to TRBJ2-7; 7 nucleotides agree with TRBD1. V dropped 2 bases and J dropped 3; count of bases not matched to a gene: 4. CDR3 length equals 14 residues. The V gene's germline CDR1 is SNHLY and CDR2 FYNNEI. CDR3 DNA sequence: TGTGCCAGCAGTGAAACGTACAGGGGCTACGAGCAGTACTTC. It translates to CASSETYRGYEQYF.

V usage is TRBV27 and J usage is TRBJ2-3; possibly TRBD1 for D (6 bases). This CDR3 comprises 16 residues. Germline V lookup: CDR1 MNHEY, CDR2 SMNVEV (reference sequence). V was trimmed by 2 bases and J by 3 bases, leaving 15 bases between them. For the CDR3, the DNA is TGTGCCAGCAGTTTAAGGGGCAGGGGATGGACAGATACGCAGTATTTT. Protein: CASSLRGRGWTDTQYF.

The chain uses TRBV27 and TRBJ2-3; 13 bases match TRBD2. The germline gives CDR1 MNHEY, CDR2 SMNVEV (reference sequence). The CDR3 is made up of 18 amino acids. Trimming removed 5 bases from V and 0 bases from J; junction bases left unmatched: 8. The CDR3 loop is CASSASGTSGVSTDTQYF. The DNA of the CDR3 is TGTGCCAGCAGTGCTTCCGGGACTAGCGGGGTAAGCACAGATACGCAGTATTTT.

V usage is TRBV19 and J usage is TRBJ1-5; tentative D call: TRBD1 (5 bases). V was shortened by 2 bases and J by 2 bases, with 10 bases between the two germline ends. The germline V gene encodes CDR1 LNHDA and CDR2 SQIVND (reference sequence). The CDR3 length is 15 residues. CDR3 residues: CASSIYIGGNQPQHF. CDR3 bases: TGTGCCAGTAGTATATATATAGGGGGCAATCAGCCCCAGCATTTT.

V usage is TRBV7-6 and J usage is TRBJ2-1, with a possible D match to TRBD1 (6 bases). V lost 0 bases, J lost 5 bases, and 11 bases lay in between. The CDR3 runs 15 residues. In germline, CDR1 is SGHVS, CDR2 FNYEAQ. Here the CDR3 DNA reads TGTGCCAGCAGCTTAGCGGGGGCAGGGGACAATGAGCAGTTCTTC. Its translation is CASSLAGAGDNEQFF.

V and J are TRBV27 and TRBJ1-5, with D maybe TRBD1 (5 bases). The CDR3 length is 13 residues. Trimming cost V 10 bases and J 4 bases, with 14 bases left between them. The germline V gene encodes CDR1 MNHEY and CDR2 SMNVEV (reference sequence). CDR3 coding DNA: TGTGCCACTCGCGAGACAGTTAATCAGCCCCAGCATTTT. This encodes CATRETVNQPQHF.

The V gene is TRBV24-1, the J gene TRBJ2-7; D uncertain. The length of the CDR3 is 16 residues. Trimming took off 0 bases at V and 0 bases at J, with 11 bases between the two ends. Germline lookup yields CDR1 KGHDR and CDR2 SFDVKD. The CDR3 here is CATSDLRAQVSYEQYF. In nucleotides, the CDR3 is TGTGCCACCAGTGATTTGCGTGCCCAGGTCTCCTACGAGCAGTACTTC.